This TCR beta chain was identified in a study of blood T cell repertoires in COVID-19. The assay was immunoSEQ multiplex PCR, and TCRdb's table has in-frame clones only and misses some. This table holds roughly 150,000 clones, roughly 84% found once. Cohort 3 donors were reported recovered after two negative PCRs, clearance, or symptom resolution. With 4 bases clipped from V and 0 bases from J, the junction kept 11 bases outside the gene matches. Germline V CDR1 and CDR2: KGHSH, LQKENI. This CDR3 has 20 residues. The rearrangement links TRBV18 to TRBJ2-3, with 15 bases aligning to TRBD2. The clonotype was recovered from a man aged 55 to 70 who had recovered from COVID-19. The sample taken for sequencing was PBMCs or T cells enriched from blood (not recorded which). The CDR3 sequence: CASSRSGLAGGPSSTDTQYF. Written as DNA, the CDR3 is TGTGCCAGCTCACGATCCGGACTAGCGGGGGGGCCGTCTAGCACAGATACGCAGTATTTT. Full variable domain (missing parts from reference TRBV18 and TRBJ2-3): NAGVMQNPRHLVRRRGQEARLRCSPMKGHSHVYWYRQLPEEGLKFMVYLQKENIIDESGMPKERFSAEFPKEGPSILRIQQVVRGDSAAYFCASSRSGLAGGPSSTDTQYFGPGTRLTVL.